These 4 T cell receptor beta chains share one sample of origin, sequenced in a study of cytomegalovirus exposure and HLA in healthy donors (dated 2017 in TCRdb). Library preparation used the immunoSEQ multiplex PCR assay. A mixture of 60 forward primers for TCR Vbeta segments and 13 reverse primers for TCR Jbeta segments was used in the multiplex PCR. TCRdb obtained this table from immuneACCESS and retained in-frame rearrangements with V and J assigned. These tables miss some clones; where compared with another copy, unresolved V genes account for less than half of the shortfall, and the remainder is unexplained. The sample yields roughly 45,000 clones; about 72% were counted once. Approximately 1.5% of the sample is taken by the ten largest. Source material: PBMCs. The receptor set was obtained from a young man in good health and CMV-seronegative.

The rearrangement joins TRBV5-1 to TRBJ2-1; 9 bases agree with TRBD1. The trim removed 4 bases at V and 6 bases at J, leaving 11 bases unmatched. The CDR3 spans 16 residues. Germline V gene data show CDR1 as SGHRS and CDR2 as YFSETQ. As DNA, the CDR3 is TGCGCCAGCAGCCTCCGGGACAGGGCCCCTTTCAATGAGCAGTTCTTC. Encoded protein: CASSLRDRAPFNEQFF. Full variable domain (remainder filled in from reference TRBV5-1 and TRBJ2-1): KAGVTQTPRYLIKTRGQQVTLSCSPISGHRSVSWYQQTPGQGLQFLFEYFSETQRNKGNFPGRFSGRQFSNSRSEMNVSTLELGDSALYLCASSLRDRAPFNEQFFGPGTRLTVL.

This clone was counted only a few times. V is TRBV4-2 and J is TRBJ2-1, with a weak D call TRBD1 (6 bases). CDR3 size: 16 residues. V lost 1 base and J 3 bases, leaving 13 bases between the germline ends. The germline gives CDR1 LGHNA, CDR2 YNFKEQ. The CDR3 DNA reads as TGTGCCAGCAGCCAAGGACAGGCCCTGAGCTACAATGAGCAGTTCTTC. Translating gives CASSQGQALSYNEQFF.

The V and J genes are TRBV6-5 and TRBJ2-2, with D tentatively TRBD1 (6 bases). V gave up 8 bases and J gave up 5 bases, with 12 bases separating them. CDR3 size: 13 residues. CDR1 MNHEY and CDR2 SVGAGI come from the germline V gene. CDR3 loop: CASQRTGTGELFF. DNA of the CDR3: TGTGCCAGCCAACGAACAGGGACCGGGGAGCTGTTTTTT.

The chain is built from TRBV29-1 and TRBJ2-7; 10 bases are shared with TRBD2. Trimming took 5 bases from V and 0 from J; bases not matched to a gene: 10. CDR3 length equals 16 residues. Germline V lookup: CDR1 SQVTM, CDR2 ANQGSEA. CDR3 residues: CSVFISGGYTSYEQYF. Written as DNA, the CDR3 is TGCAGCGTTTTCATTAGCGGGGGGTATACCTCCTACGAGCAGTACTTC.